Given below is one TCR beta chain in context. This clone is a singleton in its sample. What antigen it recognizes has not been identified. It has no much larger one-base neighbor in the sample; base qualities were not kept. One collaborating source in Seattle enrolled patients during active infection and followed them longitudinally through the course of disease. Each collaborating institution followed its own protocols to collect whole blood in K2EDTA tubes. For TCRbeta analysis, collaborators shipped samples as frozen whole blood, isolated PBMCs, or DNA extracted from either of those sample types. This entry comes from a study of blood T cell repertoires in COVID-19 (dated by TCRdb to the early 2020s). For the wider study: Samples from collaborators originated in the United States, Italy and Spain and spanned both the acute and convalescent phases of COVID-19. The prospective study material was composed of cDNA or gDNA derived from T cells, B-cell-depleted T cells, or PBMCs. The dataset comprised deeply sampled blood TCRbeta repertoires from subjects exposed to, actively infected with, or recovered from COVID-19. The repertoires were made available in a free public database intended to serve as a resource for research on the immune response to SARS-CoV-2. The samples were drawn from two sources: the first 160 participants of the ongoing ImmuneRACE study, and 1,200 or so subjects contributed by 6 global collaborators. A de-identified subject ID, COVID-19 status, age in years and sex were almost always included in the sample metadata. Where HLA class I and class II types were available, the types were taken from metadata supplied by the sample provider, not from assay-based typing.

TCRbeta CDR3 regions were amplified from genomic DNA using the immunoSEQ Assay, a bias-controlled multiplex PCR. The paper's data handling went like this. Nucleated cell counts per sample were estimated from amplification of reference gene primers within the assay. To quantify the absolute abundance of each unique TCRbeta CDR3 rearrangement, sequence reads were collapsed and filtered. For each sample, productive Simpson clonality was calculated as the square root of Simpson's diversity index over productive rearrangements. As stored in TCRdb, this immuneACCESS dataset retains in-frame rearrangements with V and J assigned. A fraction of the clones does not appear; measured against another copy, unresolved V genes explain less than half of the discrepancy, and the remainder lacks a known reason. The DNA gave D and trimming, while V, J and clone size come from that table. Within this sample are approximately 120,000 clones, with more than 85% of them counted one time only. 2.1% of the sample lies in the top ten.

The germline V gene gives CDR1 as MGHDK and CDR2 as SYGVNS. V is cut back by 6 bases and J by 5 bases, with 12 bases in the junction unmatched. From cysteine to phenylalanine, the CDR3 is 15 amino acids long. Only the CDR3 portion is preserved as DNA: 45 bases, with reading frame beginning at the first base. On the study overall, not on this receptor specifically: The quantity of clinical and demographic metadata differed by source and by participant and was supplied without curation.

The chain is assembled from TRBV25-1 and TRBJ2-5; 7 middle bases align to TRBD2. Specimen: peripheral blood. The clonotype was recovered from a man aged 50-60 years with COVID-19, enrolled during active disease. CDR3 protein: CASSEPVGGPETQYF. Read as DNA, the sequence is TGTGCCAGCAGCGAGCCAGTGGGAGGGCCTGAGACCCAGTACTTC.